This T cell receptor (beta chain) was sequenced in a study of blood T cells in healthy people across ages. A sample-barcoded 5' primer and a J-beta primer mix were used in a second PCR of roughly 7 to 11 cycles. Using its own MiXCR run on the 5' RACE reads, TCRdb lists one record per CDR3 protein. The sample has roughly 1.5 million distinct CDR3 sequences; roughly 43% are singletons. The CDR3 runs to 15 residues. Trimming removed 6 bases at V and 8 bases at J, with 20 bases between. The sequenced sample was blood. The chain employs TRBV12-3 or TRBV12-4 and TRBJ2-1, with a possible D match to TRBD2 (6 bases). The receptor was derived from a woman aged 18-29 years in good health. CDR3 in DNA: TGTGCCAGCAGCCCGTGGGTGGGGGAGGCCTATGAGCAGTTCTTC. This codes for CASSPWVGEAYEQFF.